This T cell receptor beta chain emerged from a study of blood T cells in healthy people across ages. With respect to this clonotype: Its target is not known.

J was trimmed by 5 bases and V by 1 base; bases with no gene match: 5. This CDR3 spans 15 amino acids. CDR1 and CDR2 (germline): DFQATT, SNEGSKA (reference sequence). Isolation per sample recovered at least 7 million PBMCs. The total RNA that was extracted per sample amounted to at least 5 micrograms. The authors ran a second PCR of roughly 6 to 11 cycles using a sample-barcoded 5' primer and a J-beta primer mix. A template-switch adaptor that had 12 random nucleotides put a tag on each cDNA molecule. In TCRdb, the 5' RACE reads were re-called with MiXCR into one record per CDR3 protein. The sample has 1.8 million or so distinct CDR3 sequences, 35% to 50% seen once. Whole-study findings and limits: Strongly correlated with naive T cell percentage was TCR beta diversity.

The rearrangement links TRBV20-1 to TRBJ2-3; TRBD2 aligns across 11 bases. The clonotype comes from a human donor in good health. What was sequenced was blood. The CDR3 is CSARGSGGAEDTQYF. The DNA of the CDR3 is TGCAGTGCTAGAGGTAGCGGGGGGGCAGAAGATACGCAGTATTTT.